This T cell receptor beta chain was identified in a study of blood T cell repertoires in COVID-19. The protocol was immunoSEQ multiplex PCR, while the TCRdb copy is restricted to in-frame clones and leaves out a portion. The sample includes some 93,000 clones, less than 90% of them seen just once. CDR3 length: 14 residues. The germline V gene has CDR1 MGHRA and CDR2 YSYEKL. V lost 2 bases and J lost 7; bases outside the gene matches: 7. The chain links TRBV4-1 to TRBJ1-2; 7 positions agree with TRBD1. Source material: peripheral blood. The TCR was taken from a man in his sixties with acute or convalescent COVID-19. The DNA of the CDR3 is TGCGCCAGCAGCCAACTAACAGGGGTTGGTGGCTACACCTTC. Translated, it gives CASSQLTGVGGYTF.